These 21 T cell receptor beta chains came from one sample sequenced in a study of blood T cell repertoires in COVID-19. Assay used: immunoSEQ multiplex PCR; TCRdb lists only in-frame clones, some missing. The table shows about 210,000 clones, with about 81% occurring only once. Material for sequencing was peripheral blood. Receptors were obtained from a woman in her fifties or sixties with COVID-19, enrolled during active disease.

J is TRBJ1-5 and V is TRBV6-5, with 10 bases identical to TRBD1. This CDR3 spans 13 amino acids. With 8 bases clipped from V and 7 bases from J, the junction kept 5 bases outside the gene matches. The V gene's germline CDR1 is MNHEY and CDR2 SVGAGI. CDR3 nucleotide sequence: TGTGCCAGCCGAGGACAGGGGGGACAGCCCCAGCATTTT. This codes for CASRGQGGQPQHF.

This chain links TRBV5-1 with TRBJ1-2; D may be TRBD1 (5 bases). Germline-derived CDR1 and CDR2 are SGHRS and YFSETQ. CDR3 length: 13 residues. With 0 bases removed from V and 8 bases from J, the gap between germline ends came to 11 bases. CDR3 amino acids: CASSLVAGRGYTF. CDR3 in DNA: TGCGCCAGCAGCTTGGTGGCAGGGAGGGGCTACACCTTC.

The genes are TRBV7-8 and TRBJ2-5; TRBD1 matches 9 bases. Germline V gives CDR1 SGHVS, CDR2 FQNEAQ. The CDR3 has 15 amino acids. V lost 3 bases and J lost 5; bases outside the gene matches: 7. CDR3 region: CASSLIQGAGETQYF. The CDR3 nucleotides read TGTGCCAGCAGCTTGATACAGGGGGCAGGGGAGACCCAGTACTTC.

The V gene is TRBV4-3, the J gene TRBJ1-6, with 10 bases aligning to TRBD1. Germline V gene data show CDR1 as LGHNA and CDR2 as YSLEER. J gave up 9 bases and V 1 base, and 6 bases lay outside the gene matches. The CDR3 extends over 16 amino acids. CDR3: CASSQVRGQGVSPLHF. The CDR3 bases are TGCGCCAGCAGCCAAGTTCGAGGACAGGGGGTTTCACCCCTCCACTTT.

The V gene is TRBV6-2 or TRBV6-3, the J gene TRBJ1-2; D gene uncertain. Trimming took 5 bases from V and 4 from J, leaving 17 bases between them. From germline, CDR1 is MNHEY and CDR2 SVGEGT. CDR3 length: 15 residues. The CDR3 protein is CASSNPPGNSYGYTF. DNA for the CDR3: TGTGCCAGCAGTAACCCACCGGGGAACAGCTATGGCTACACCTTC.

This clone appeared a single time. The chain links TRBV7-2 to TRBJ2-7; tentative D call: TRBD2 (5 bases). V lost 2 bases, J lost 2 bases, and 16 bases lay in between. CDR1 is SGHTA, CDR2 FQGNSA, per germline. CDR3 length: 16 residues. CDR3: CASSLIGGLNPYEQYF. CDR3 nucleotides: TGTGCCAGCAGCTTAATTGGCGGGCTTAACCCCTACGAGCAGTACTTC.

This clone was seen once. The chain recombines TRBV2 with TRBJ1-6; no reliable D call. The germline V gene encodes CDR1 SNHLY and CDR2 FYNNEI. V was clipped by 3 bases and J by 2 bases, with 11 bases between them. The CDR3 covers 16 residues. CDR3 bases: TGTGCCAGCAGTGAGAGTACGGGGACCTATAATTCACCCCTCCACTTT. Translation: CASSESTGTYNSPLHF.

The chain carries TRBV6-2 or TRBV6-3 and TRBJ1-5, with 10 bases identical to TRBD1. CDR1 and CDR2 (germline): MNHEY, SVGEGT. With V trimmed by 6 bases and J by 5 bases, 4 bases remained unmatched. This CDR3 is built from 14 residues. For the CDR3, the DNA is TGTGCCAGCAGCCGGGGACAGGGGTATCAGCCCCAGCATTTT. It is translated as CASSRGQGYQPQHF.

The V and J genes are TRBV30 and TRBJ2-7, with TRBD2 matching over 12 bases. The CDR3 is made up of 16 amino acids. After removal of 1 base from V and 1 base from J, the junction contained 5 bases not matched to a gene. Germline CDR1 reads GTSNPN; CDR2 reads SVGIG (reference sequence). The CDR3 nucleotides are TGTGCCTGGAGTGGACTAGCGGGAGAAACTTCCTACGAGCAGTACTTC. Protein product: CAWSGLAGETSYEQYF.

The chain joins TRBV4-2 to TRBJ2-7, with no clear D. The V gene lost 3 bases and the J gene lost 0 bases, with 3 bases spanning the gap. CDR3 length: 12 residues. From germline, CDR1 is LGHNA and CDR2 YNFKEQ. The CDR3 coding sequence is TGTGCCAGCAGCCAGAGCTCCTACGAGCAGTACTTC. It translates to CASSQSSYEQYF.

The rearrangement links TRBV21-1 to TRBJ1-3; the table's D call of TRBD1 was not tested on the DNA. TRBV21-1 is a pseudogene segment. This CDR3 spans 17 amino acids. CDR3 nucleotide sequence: TGTGCCAACAGCAAAGTAGGGACATCCAGCTCTGGAAACACCATATATTTT. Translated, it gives CANSKVGTSSSGNTIYF.

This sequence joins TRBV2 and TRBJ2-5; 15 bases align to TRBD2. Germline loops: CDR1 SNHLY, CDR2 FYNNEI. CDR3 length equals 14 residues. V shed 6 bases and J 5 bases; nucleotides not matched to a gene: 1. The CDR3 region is CASRGTSGRETQYF. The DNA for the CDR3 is TGTGCCAGCAGAGGGACTAGCGGGAGGGAGACCCAGTACTTC.

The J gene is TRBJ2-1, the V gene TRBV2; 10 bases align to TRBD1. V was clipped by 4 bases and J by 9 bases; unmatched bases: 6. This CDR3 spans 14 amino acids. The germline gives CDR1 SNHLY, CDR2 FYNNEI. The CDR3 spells CASSVRQGAGEQFF. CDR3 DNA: TGTGCCAGCAGTGTTAGACAGGGGGCTGGTGAGCAGTTCTTC.

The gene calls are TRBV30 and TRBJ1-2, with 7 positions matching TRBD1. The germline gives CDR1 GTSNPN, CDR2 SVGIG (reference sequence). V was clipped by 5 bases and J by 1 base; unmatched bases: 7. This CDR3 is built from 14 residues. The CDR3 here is CAWGQVPLNYGYTF. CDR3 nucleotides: TGTGCCTGGGGACAGGTCCCCCTTAACTATGGCTACACCTTC.

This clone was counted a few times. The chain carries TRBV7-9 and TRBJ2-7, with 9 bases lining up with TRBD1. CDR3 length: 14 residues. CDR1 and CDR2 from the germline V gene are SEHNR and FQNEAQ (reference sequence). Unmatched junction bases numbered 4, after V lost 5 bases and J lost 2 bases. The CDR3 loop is CASSPGTGTYEQYF. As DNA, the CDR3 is TGTGCCAGCAGCCCCGGGACAGGGACCTACGAGCAGTACTTC.

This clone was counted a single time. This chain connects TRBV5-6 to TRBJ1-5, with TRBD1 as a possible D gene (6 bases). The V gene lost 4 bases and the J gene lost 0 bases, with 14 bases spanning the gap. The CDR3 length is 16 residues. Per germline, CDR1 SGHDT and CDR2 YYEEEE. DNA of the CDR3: TGTGCCAGCAGCAAAGTAGGACAGCCTAGCAATCAGCCCCAGCATTTT. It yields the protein CASSKVGQPSNQPQHF. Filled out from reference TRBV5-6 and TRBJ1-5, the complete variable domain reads DAGVTQSPTHLIKTRGQQVTLRCSPKSGHDTVSWYQQALGQGPQFIFQYYEEEERQRGNFPDRFSGHQFPNYSSELNVNALLLGDSALYLCASSKVGQPSNQPQHFGDGTRLSIL.

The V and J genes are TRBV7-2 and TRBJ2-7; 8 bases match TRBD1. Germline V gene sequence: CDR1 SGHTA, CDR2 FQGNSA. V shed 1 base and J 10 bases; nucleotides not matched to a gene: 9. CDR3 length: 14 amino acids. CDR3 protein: CASSLGGTGERQYF. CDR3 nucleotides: TGTGCCAGCAGCTTAGGCGGGACAGGAGAGCGACAGTACTTC.

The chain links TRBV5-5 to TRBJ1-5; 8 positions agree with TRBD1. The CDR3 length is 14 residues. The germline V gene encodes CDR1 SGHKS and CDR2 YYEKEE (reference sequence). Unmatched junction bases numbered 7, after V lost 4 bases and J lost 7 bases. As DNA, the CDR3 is TGTGCCAGCAGCCCTGGACAGGGCCGGCAGCCCCAGCATTTT. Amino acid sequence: CASSPGQGRQPQHF.

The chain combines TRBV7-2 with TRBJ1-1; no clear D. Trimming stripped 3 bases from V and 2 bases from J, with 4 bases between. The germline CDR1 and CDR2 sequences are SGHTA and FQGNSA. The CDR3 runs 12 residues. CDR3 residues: CASSFPNTEAFF. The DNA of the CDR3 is TGTGCCAGCAGCTTTCCTAACACTGAAGCTTTCTTT.

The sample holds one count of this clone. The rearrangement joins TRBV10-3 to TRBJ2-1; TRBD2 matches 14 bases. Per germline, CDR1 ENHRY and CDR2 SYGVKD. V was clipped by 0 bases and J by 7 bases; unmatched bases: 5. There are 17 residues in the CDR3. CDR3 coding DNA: TGTGCCATCAGTGAGTCGCGACTAGCGGGGGGGTATAATGAGCAGTTCTTC. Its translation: CAISESRLAGGYNEQFF.

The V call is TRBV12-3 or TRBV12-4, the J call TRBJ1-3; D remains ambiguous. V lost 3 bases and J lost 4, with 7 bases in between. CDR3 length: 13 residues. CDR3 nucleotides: TGTGCCAGCAGTTTTGGCCCCGGAAACACCATATATTTT. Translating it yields CASSFGPGNTIYF.